This T cell receptor (beta chain) was sequenced during a study of blood T cell repertoires in COVID-19. V lost 4 bases and J 2 bases, leaving 16 bases between the germline ends. The CDR3 is made up of 15 amino acids. Germline loops: CDR1 SGHKS, CDR2 YYEKEE (reference sequence). Profiled with immunoSEQ multiplex PCR; TCRdb holds only in-frame clones, not every one. The table shows 130,000 to 150,000 clones, with 88% occurring only once. This clone was seen only once. The genes are TRBV5-5 and TRBJ2-7, with D tentatively TRBD2 (5 bases). The sample comprised peripheral blood. The TCR originated in a human donor in a cohort sampled during active COVID-19. CDR3 DNA sequence: TGTGCCAGCAGCCCCTTCGGGGAGTTGGCCTACGAGCAGTACTTC. It yields the protein CASSPFGELAYEQYF. Based on the CDR3 plus reference TRBV5-5 and TRBJ2-7, the full variable domain is DAGVTQSPTHLIKTRGQQVTLRCSPISGHKSVSWYQQVLGQGPQFIFQYYEKEERGRGNFPDRFSARQFPNYSSELNVNALLLGDSALYLCASSPFGELAYEQYFGPGTRLTVT.